The clone carrying this T cell receptor (beta chain) was counted once. Its cognate antigen is unknown. The junction departs from germline at one end; a sequencing error may be responsible. CDR1 and CDR2 from the germline V gene are SGHTA and FQGNSA. This CDR3 contains 12 residues. Genomic DNA was employed as the template in profiling TCR beta VDJ and CDR3. A single record per CDR3 protein comes from TCRdb applying MiXCR to the reads. This table has 150,000 to 200,000 distinct CDR3 sequences, under 70% appearing once. This entry belongs to a study of CD8+CD57+ T cells in acquired aplastic anemia. Overall study: The DNA of sorted CD4+ and CD8+ cells averaged approximately 2.9 ug. Study conclusions and caveats: Comparison of patients with controls identified almost 30 shared CD8+ CDR3 sequences. Significant differences in CD8+ Simpson's diversity were not observed between patients and controls.

This clonotype was sampled from a human donor with severe aplastic anemia or a healthy control (not recorded which). Sequenced input: sorted CD4+, CD8+, or CD8+CD57+ T cells (not recorded which) from PBMCs. The genes are TRBV7-2 and TRBJ1-2; unclear D gene. The DNA for the CDR3 is TGTGCCAGCACTCCGGGCTACTATGGCTTCACCTTC. As protein: CASTPGYYGFTF.